This passage covers 12 T cell receptor beta chains from one sample sequenced in a study of OX40 agonist ivuxolimab in advanced cancers. Only in-frame clones appear in the TCRdb table, and some are missing; sequencing was by immunoSEQ multiplex PCR. The sample includes 55,000 or so clones, around 90% of them seen just once. The specimen comprised CD4+ or CD8+ T cells sorted from blood, sampled in a trial of the OX40 agonist ivuxolimab. The source is an adult with an advanced solid tumor such as melanoma, head and neck, liver or kidney cancer.

This clone was found once. This rearrangement joins TRBV6-6 to TRBJ1-2; tentatively, D is TRBD1 (5 bases). Per the germline V gene, CDR1 is MNHNY and CDR2 is SVGAGI (reference sequence). Trimming removed 5 bases at V and 6 bases at J, with 19 bases between. The CDR3 extends over 15 amino acids. This CDR3 reads CASSDQAGGGNGYTF. The DNA for the CDR3 is TGTGCCAGCAGTGACCAAGCGGGGGGAGGGAATGGCTACACCTTC.

This chain joins TRBV19 and TRBJ1-5; D is unclear. V lost 5 bases and J 6 bases, leaving 11 bases between the germline ends. Germline V gene data show CDR1 as LNHDA and CDR2 as SQIVND (reference sequence). The CDR3 runs to 13 residues. The CDR3 protein is CASSDKGGQPQHF. Here the CDR3 DNA reads TGTGCCAGTAGTGACAAAGGTGGTCAGCCCCAGCATTTT. The full variable domain, its missing parts supplied by reference TRBV19 and TRBJ1-5, is DGGITQSPKYLFRKEGQNVTLSCEQNLNHDAMYWYRQDPGQGLRLIYYSQIVNDFQKGDIAEGYSVSREKKESFPLTVTSAQKNPTAFYLCASSDKGGQPQHFGDGTRLSIL.

The rearrangement uses TRBV6-6 and TRBJ1-1; perhaps TRBD1 as D (5 bases). Deletions cut 2 bases from V and 5 bases from J, with 9 bases between. The CDR3 covers 13 residues. Germline CDR1 reads MNHNY; CDR2 reads SVGAGI (reference sequence). The CDR3 coding sequence is TGTGCCAGCAGTTACGGCAGGGAGACTGAAGCTTTCTTT. Translated, it gives CASSYGRETEAFF.

J is TRBJ2-5 and V is TRBV18, with 9 bases aligning to TRBD2. J was trimmed by 4 bases and V by 6 bases; bases with no gene match: 3. The CDR3 contains 13 residues. The V gene's germline CDR1 is KGHSH and CDR2 LQKENI. The CDR3 spells CASSRGRGETQYF. CDR3 nucleotides: TGTGCCAGCTCTCGCGGGAGGGGAGAGACCCAGTACTTC.

The gene calls are TRBV5-1 and TRBJ2-1, with no clear D. Germline CDR1 reads SGHRS; CDR2 reads YFSETQ. The CDR3 has 13 residues. V lost 3 bases and J 6 bases, leaving 10 bases between the germline ends. The CDR3 loop is CASSSATANEQFF. The CDR3 DNA is TGCGCCAGCAGCTCCGCTACGGCCAATGAGCAGTTCTTC. The entire variable domain, with the rest obtained from reference TRBV5-1 and TRBJ2-1, is as follows: KAGVTQTPRYLIKTRGQQVTLSCSPISGHRSVSWYQQTPGQGLQFLFEYFSETQRNKGNFPGRFSGRQFSNSRSEMNVSTLELGDSALYLCASSSATANEQFFGPGTRLTVL.

This chain uses TRBV5-1 with TRBJ1-2; 10 bases fit TRBD1. V lost 4 bases, J lost 10 bases, and 10 bases stayed unmatched. Germline V CDR1 and CDR2: SGHRS, YFSETQ. The CDR3 runs 14 residues. The CDR3 protein is CASSADRGGSFYTF. CDR3 DNA sequence: TGCGCCAGCAGCGCGGACAGGGGGGGCTCTTTCTACACCTTC.

This chain joins TRBV5-4 and TRBJ2-3; 10 positions agree with TRBD2. The germline CDR1 and CDR2 sequences are SGHNT and YYREEE (reference sequence). V lost 1 base and J lost 6; bases outside the gene matches: 8. CDR3 length equals 16 residues. The CDR3 reads CASSLLLAGVGDTQYF. DNA for the CDR3: TGTGCCAGCAGCTTGTTGCTAGCGGGAGTCGGTGATACGCAGTATTTT.

This rearrangement joins TRBV30 to TRBJ2-1; 13 bases are a match to TRBD2. The germline gives CDR1 GTSNPN, CDR2 SVGIG (reference sequence). The CDR3 is made up of 15 amino acids. The trim removed 2 bases at V and 8 bases at J, leaving 6 bases unmatched. CDR3 sequence: CAWSTGLAGTHEQFF. CDR3 DNA sequence: TGTGCCTGGAGTACGGGACTAGCGGGAACGCATGAGCAGTTCTTC.

The V call is TRBV13, the J call TRBJ2-4; D is ambiguous. Between the trimmed V and J ends, which lost 0 bases and 11 bases, there was a span of 11 bases. The CDR3 covers 13 residues. Germline-derived CDR1 and CDR2 are PRHDT and FYEKMQ (reference sequence). The chain's CDR3 is CASSLGQKVVQYF. CDR3 bases: TGTGCCAGCAGCTTAGGACAGAAGGTTGTTCAGTACTTC.

There are a few counts of this clone. This chain uses TRBV2 with TRBJ1-2; D unclear. V was shortened by 8 bases and J by 4 bases, with 8 bases between the two germline ends. Germline CDR1 is SNHLY and CDR2 is FYNNEI. CDR3 length: 11 residues. CDR3 residues: CASGRTYGYTF. The CDR3 DNA is TGTGCCAGCGGACGGACCTATGGCTACACCTTC.

In DNA form, the CDR3 reads TGTGCCAGCGGGGGATCCGGGAGCCATGGAAACACCATATATTTT. Translation gives CASGGSGSHGNTIYF. V and J are TRBV2 and TRBJ1-3; D might be TRBD1 (5 bases). The germline V gene has CDR1 SNHLY and CDR2 FYNNEI. CDR3 length equals 15 residues. Trimming pared 8 bases from V and 3 bases from J, leaving 17 bases between.

V and J are TRBV19 and TRBJ2-1, with 10 bases identical to TRBD2. The CDR3 extends over 17 amino acids. V shed 5 bases and J 1 base; nucleotides not matched to a gene: 8. CDR1 is LNHDA and CDR2 is SQIVND in the germline V gene (reference sequence). As DNA, the CDR3 is TGTGCCAGTAGTTGGGCTAGCGGGAGCCTTTCCTACAATGAGCAGTTCTTC. Protein sequence: CASSWASGSLSYNEQFF.